The T cell receptor (beta chain) under discussion was sequenced for a study of PD-L1 blockade in urothelial cancer (dated by TCRdb to the late 2010s). Looking at the study overall: Every patient began therapy around 2014 and was given atezolizumab 1,200 mg intravenously every 3 weeks. Durable clinical benefit was achieved by nine patients but not by the remaining 20. Patients had an ECOG performance status of 0 or 1 and had received between 0 and 3 prior chemotherapy regimens. The study was an exploratory multi-omic analysis of somatic, immune and clinical correlates of response to PD-L1 blockade with atezolizumab in urothelial cancer. About 90% of the roughly 29 patients were identified as males with urothelial cancer of bladder origin, and a prior smoking history was reported by 18 of 29 patients. Progression-free survival longer than 6 months counted as durable clinical benefit, and TCR features were additionally tested against both progression-free and overall survival. In the same patients, pretreatment tumors underwent whole exome sequencing and RNA sequencing in addition to TCR sequencing. Over 28 patients had pretreatment blood TCR-seq, about 25 had at least one posttreatment blood collection, and about 25 had tumor TCR-seq. Blood samples were analyzed at two time points: 3 weeks after treatment start (second dose) and 6 weeks after treatment start. Pretreatment tumor samples, along with matched peripheral blood collected serially before and after atezolizumab treatment, underwent TCR sequencing. Blood samples yielded a median of around 140,000 T cells and tens of thousands of unique TCRs, with median clonality approximately 0.08. Study-wide conclusions, independent of this receptor: Improved progression-free and overall survival was associated with having pretreatment peripheral blood TCR clonality below the median. Small sample size (n ≈ 27) and many exploratory analyses mean the results are intended to be hypothesis-generating. Among patients with durable benefit, tumor-associated TCR clones showed greater expansion in peripheral blood 3 weeks after treatment started (n ≈ 24, p = 0.022).

Sample time point, as interpreted from the label and publication: pretreatment peripheral blood. A total of 29 patients with locally advanced or metastatic urothelial carcinoma, treated at Memorial Sloan Kettering on a trial protocol, made up the cohort. Peripheral blood mononuclear cells were collected pretreatment and during treatment, with between 1 and 8 total time points per patient. The Qiagen DNeasy Blood extraction kit was used to purify genomic DNA from total PBMCs and from tumor samples. PBMCs were collected pretreatment and during treatment, and were isolated and stored as previously described. To estimate absolute template abundance from read counts, synthetic TCR analog templates were spiked into each PCR. The immunoSEQ assay was used to amplify TCRbeta CDR3 regions from genomic DNA with bias-controlled V and J gene primers. Sequencing of rearranged TCRbeta segments was done at approximately 20X coverage. In the paper's pipeline: Sequencing errors were corrected by clustering and CDR3s were annotated against IMGT to assign V, D and J genes. Out-of-frame and stop-codon sequences were excluded, and only productive TCRbeta rearrangements were used in downstream analyses. To compute clonality, Shannon entropy was normalized by the log of the number of unique productive sequences and then subtracted from one. Clones differing between time points or between blood and tumor were identified by Fisher's exact test with Benjamini-Hochberg correction at adjusted p below 0.01. TCRdb holds this immuneACCESS table with in-frame rearrangements only. Some clones are missing; in checked studies, unresolved V genes explain under half, and the rest has no known cause. From that table come the V and J calls and clone size; the DNA was used to work out D and trimming. This sample is represented by about 50,000 clones; 84% of them were singletons. Approximately 2.9% of the sample belongs to the ten largest clones.

As regards this clone: This clone's antigen is unknown. The record has no base qualities; no much larger clone is one base away.

Reading from cysteine to phenylalanine, the CDR3 counts 15 amino acids. The DNA shown is the 45-base CDR3, in frame from base 1. From a lookup of the germline V gene, CDR1 and CDR2 are LGHNA and YNFKEQ. V was cut back by 4 bases and J by 5 bases, leaving a gap of 17 bases between them. Rearrangement joined TRBV4-2 to TRBJ1-1; the D gene cannot be resolved reliably. The clonotype originates from a man between 65 and 85 years old with urothelial cancer. The material was PBMCs, obtained around atezolizumab (anti-PD-L1) treatment. The bases read TGTGCCAGCAGCCCCCAACCCTCTGGAGGGACTGAAGCTTTCTTT. Protein translation: CASSPQPSGGTEAFF.